These T cell receptor beta chains were read from a single sample in a study of blood T cell repertoires in COVID-19. Method: immunoSEQ multiplex PCR; TCRdb's copy keeps in-frame clones and lacks some. Of about 9,900 clones in the sample, roughly 81% were seen once. Sequencing was performed on peripheral blood. The receptors come from a man between 60 and 70 years old with active COVID-19. The CDR3 runs from the conserved cysteine through the conserved F or W. D genes are given only for firm matches. A row's size may be missing; if present it is once, few, many or a size class.

d_gene	abundance	v_gene	j_gene	CDR3aa	CDR3nt
TRBD1	NA	TRBV6-4	TRBJ2-3	CASSVGTGTDTQYF	TGTGCCAGCAGTGTTGGGACAGGGACAGATACGCAGTATTTT
TRBD2	NA	TRBV7-2	TRBJ2-7	CASSLMSSGGSSYEQYF	TGTGCCAGCAGCTTAATGTCCAGCGGGGGGAGCTCCTACGAGCAGTACTTC
NA	NA	TRBV4-3	TRBJ1-2	CASSQETGVEGYTF	TGCGCCAGCAGCCAAGAAACCGGGGTCGAGGGCTACACCTTC
NA	NA	TRBV5-1	TRBJ2-1	CASSLGAGALYNEQFF	TGCGCCAGCAGCCTGGGGGCGGGAGCATTGTACAATGAGCAGTTCTTC
TRBD1	NA	TRBV10-3	TRBJ1-6	CATGQGWDSPLHF	TGTGCCACCGGACAGGGGTGGGATTCACCCCTCCACTTT
TRBD2	NA	TRBV6-2/TRBV6-3	TRBJ2-2	CASSYLASGSPGELFF	TGTGCCAGCAGTTACTTGGCTAGCGGGAGCCCCGGGGAGCTGTTTTTT
TRBD1	NA	TRBV9	TRBJ2-2	CASSFRDRGLSSGELFF	TGTGCCAGCAGCTTCCGGGACAGGGGGCTATCGTCCGGGGAGCTGTTTTTT
NA	NA	TRBV9	TRBJ1-2	CASSVDTLGAGYTF	TGTGCCAGCAGCGTCGACACTCTGGGAGCTGGCTACACCTTC
TRBD1	NA	TRBV11-1	TRBJ2-1	CASSFKTGGNEQFF	TGTGCCAGCAGCTTTAAGACAGGGGGCAATGAGCAGTTCTTC
TRBD1	NA	TRBV7-6	TRBJ2-3	CASSLATGQASDTQYF	TGTGCCAGCAGCTTAGCTACGGGACAGGCTTCAGATACGCAGTATTTT
NA	NA	TRBV10-3	TRBJ1-1	CAGSRGEDTEAFF	TGTGCCGGCTCACGGGGGGAGGACACTGAAGCTTTCTTT
TRBD1	few	TRBV2	TRBJ1-5	CASSGQGRNQPQHF	TGTGCCAGCAGTGGACAGGGGCGCAATCAGCCCCAGCATTTT
NA	NA	TRBV18	TRBJ2-5	CASSLRDFGGETQYF	TGTGCCAGCTCCCTGCGGGACTTCGGCGGGGAGACCCAGTACTTC
TRBD1	NA	TRBV11-2	TRBJ1-2	CASSPSTGGFGYTF	TGTGCCAGCAGCCCCTCGACAGGGGGCTTTGGCTACACCTTC
NA	NA	TRBV28	TRBJ2-1	CASSLLDYRHYNEQFF	TGTGCCAGCAGTCTGTTGGACTACCGTCACTACAATGAGCAGTTCTTC
NA	NA	TRBV4-3	TRBJ2-4	CASSQDPGTGYIQYF	TGCGCCAGCAGCCAAGATCCAGGAACGGGGTACATTCAGTACTTC
NA	few	TRBV6-6	TRBJ2-7	CASSRLTGAYEQYF	TGTGCCAGCAGTCGACTTACGGGGGCCTACGAGCAGTACTTC
NA	NA	TRBV5-1	TRBJ2-3	CASSTDSPLDTQYF	TGCGCCAGCAGCACAGACAGCCCGTTAGATACGCAGTATTTT
TRBD2	NA	TRBV7-2	TRBJ2-1	CASKTSGHNEQFF	TGTGCCAGCAAGACTAGCGGCCACAATGAGCAGTTCTTC
NA	NA	TRBV7-9	TRBJ2-7	CASSFDEVTEQYF	TGTGCCAGCAGCTTCGACGAGGTCACCGAGCAGTACTTC
NA	once	TRBV7-8	TRBJ1-1	CASTSTVRGTEAFF	TGTGCCAGCACGTCGACGGTTCGAGGCACTGAAGCTTTCTTT
NA	NA	TRBV5-5	TRBJ1-1	CASSSIQGRFEAFF	TGTGCCAGCAGCTCAATCCAGGGCCGATTTGAAGCTTTCTTT
TRBD1	few	TRBV5-5	TRBJ1-4	CASSRQGLGEKLFF	TGTGCCAGCAGCCGACAGGGACTGGGTGAAAAACTGTTTTTT
NA	NA	TRBV12-3/TRBV12-4	TRBJ1-1	CASTGLREAFF	TGTGCCAGCACAGGACTAAGGGAAGCTTTCTTT
NA	NA	TRBV2	TRBJ1-5	CASSESENQPQHF	TGTGCCAGCAGTGAGAGTGAGAATCAGCCCCAGCATTTT
TRBD2	NA	TRBV28	TRBJ2-1	CASSLSGRGGLREQFF	TGTGCCAGCAGTTTATCTGGGCGGGGGGGCCTTCGTGAGCAGTTCTTC
TRBD2	NA	TRBV6-5	TRBJ2-1	CASSRGTSGRREQFF	TGTGCCAGCAGTCGCGGGACTAGCGGGAGACGTGAGCAGTTCTTC
TRBD2	few	TRBV2	TRBJ2-1	CASSESGGALSEQFF	TGTGCCAGCAGTGAGAGCGGGGGGGCCCTCAGTGAGCAGTTCTTC
TRBD1	once	TRBV29-1	TRBJ2-2	CSVRTGSTGELFF	TGCAGCGTCAGGACAGGGAGCACCGGGGAGCTGTTTTTT
TRBD1	large	TRBV7-8	TRBJ2-7	CASSWGGQGDEQYF	TGTGCCAGCAGCTGGGGCGGACAGGGGGACGAGCAGTACTTC
TRBD2	NA	TRBV7-2	TRBJ2-7	CASSPSGANSYEQYF	TGTGCCAGCAGCCCCAGCGGGGCCAACTCCTACGAGCAGTACTTC
NA	NA	TRBV6-6	TRBJ1-1	CASSPRSPRMTANTEAFF	TGTGCCAGCAGTCCCCGGTCCCCTCGAATGACAGCGAACACTGAAGCTTTCTTT
NA	few	TRBV6-5	TRBJ1-5	CASSFSGEMGQPQHF	TGTGCCAGCAGTTTTTCCGGGGAGATGGGTCAGCCCCAGCATTTT
TRBD2	NA	TRBV20-1	TRBJ2-2	CSASGGGPPGELFF	TGCAGTGCTAGTGGGGGAGGGCCGCCCGGGGAGCTGTTTTTT
TRBD1	few	TRBV4-2	TRBJ2-7	CASSQAWDSSYEQYF	TGTGCCAGCAGCCAGGCCTGGGACAGCTCCTACGAGCAGTACTTC
TRBD1	NA	TRBV10-3	TRBJ2-7	CATRDREGEQYF	TGTGCCACCCGGGACAGGGAAGGCGAGCAGTACTTC
NA	once	TRBV28	TRBJ1-4	CASSTNKNEKLFF	TGTGCCAGCAGCACGAACAAAAATGAAAAACTGTTTTTT
TRBD2	NA	TRBV28	TRBJ2-7	CASSKPSGRVLSYEQYF	TGTGCCAGCAGTAAACCTAGCGGGAGGGTCTTATCCTACGAGCAGTACTTC
TRBD1	NA	TRBV10-3	TRBJ1-1	CAISSNDRAREAFF	TGTGCCATCAGTTCCAATGACAGGGCACGCGAAGCTTTCTTT
NA	NA	TRBV7-2	TRBJ2-3	CASSSSDGTDTQYF	TGTGCCAGCAGCTCCTCAGACGGGACAGATACGCAGTATTTT
NA	few	TRBV3-1/TRBV3-2	TRBJ2-5	CASSQGRMETQYF	TGTGCCAGCAGCCAAGGGAGAATGGAGACCCAGTACTTC
NA	NA	TRBV7-3	TRBJ2-1	CASSLMPRGSDNEQFF	TGTGCCAGCAGCTTGATGCCGAGGGGGAGCGACAATGAGCAGTTCTTC
NA	NA	TRBV25-1	TRBJ2-7	CASSEAYEQYF	TGTGCCAGCAGTGAGGCTTACGAGCAGTACTTC
TRBD2	NA	TRBV11-2	TRBJ2-2	CASSLFGGVIGELFF	TGTGCCAGCAGCTTATTCGGGGGGGTAATCGGGGAGCTGTTTTTT
NA	NA	TRBV30	TRBJ2-6	CASTYSGANVLTF	TGTGCCTCCACATACTCTGGGGCCAACGTCCTGACTTTC
TRBD2	once	TRBV28	TRBJ2-1	CASRAPGLAGHNEQFF	TGTGCCAGCAGGGCCCCGGGACTAGCGGGGCACAATGAGCAGTTCTTC
TRBD1	few	TRBV7-2	TRBJ2-3	CASSSTGVEQDTQYF	TGTGCCAGCAGCTCCACAGGGGTTGAGCAAGATACGCAGTATTTT
TRBD2	NA	TRBV7-3	TRBJ2-7	CASSQSGGQYEQYF	TGTGCCAGCAGCCAATCGGGGGGGCAATACGAGCAGTACTTC
TRBD2	once	TRBV7-3	TRBJ2-1	CASSSLGLAGGRNEQFF	TGTGCCAGCAGCTCCCTAGGGCTAGCGGGGGGGCGTAATGAGCAGTTCTTC